A selection of T cell receptor beta chains follows, all from one sample in a study of human T cells and chemical hapten exposure. Via MiXCR, TCRdb re-called the RACE reads, giving one row per CDR3 protein. Of some 300,000 distinct CDR3 sequences in the sample, around 5.5% were seen once. The sequences come from whole blood, collected in connection with sensitization to the hapten diphenylcyclopropenone (DPC). These receptors were collected from a woman younger than 35 with alopecia areata. Some clones in this sample may be carry-over from other donors' samples. CDR3s include the opening cysteine and the closing phenylalanine or tryptophan.

cdr3_aa j_call v_call
CASSLPNSYEQYF TRBJ2-7 TRBV6-5
CASSVALAGGEQFF TRBJ2-1 TRBV9
CASTSRDISEQFF TRBJ2-1 TRBV12-3/TRBV12-4
CASSYPARADTQYF TRBJ2-3 TRBV6-6
CASSQATTVGQPQHF TRBJ1-5 TRBV3-1
CASSPRRGDDTQYF TRBJ2-3 TRBV12-3/TRBV12-4
CASRKTGNYGYTF TRBJ1-2 TRBV6-2/TRBV6-3
CASSLTGGGRAEAFF TRBJ1-1 TRBV5-1
CASSLEQGARNSPLHF TRBJ1-6 TRBV5-1
CASSLASASGGAGTDTQYF TRBJ2-3 TRBV7-2
CAESGNTEAFF TRBJ1-1 TRBV7-4
CASSLQGGSTGELFF TRBJ2-2 TRBV4-3
CASRKTGTYEQYF TRBJ2-7 TRBV14
CASSWASFPDEQFF TRBJ2-1 TRBV7-9
CASSFGPGPSTDTQYF TRBJ2-3 TRBV12-3/TRBV12-4
CASSQETPLQGLGADTQYF TRBJ2-3 TRBV3-1
CASSPDIDYEQYF TRBJ2-7 TRBV28
CASSPRTRTDTQYF TRBJ2-3 TRBV18
CSARGPDYEQYF TRBJ2-7 TRBV20-1
CASSFSGGARSEQFF TRBJ2-1 TRBV11-3
CASSLKGGNYGYTF TRBJ1-2 TRBV27
CASSYGRPNTEAFF TRBJ1-1 TRBV6-5
CASSPTTTDTQYF TRBJ2-3 TRBV4-3
CASSSLPHPTDTQYF TRBJ2-3 TRBV11-2
CASSVDSNTEAFF TRBJ1-1 TRBV9
CSVTTQNYGYTF TRBJ1-2 TRBV29-1
CASSYSKGLPRGPDTQYF TRBJ2-3 TRBV6-2/TRBV6-3
CASSMVAGGTEAFF TRBJ1-1 TRBV27
CASSLATITYEQYF TRBJ2-7 TRBV7-2
CSASRDINYGYTF TRBJ1-2 TRBV20-1
CASSLQGGLGYEQYF TRBJ2-7 TRBV27
CASSYQQGSTEAFF TRBJ1-1 TRBV6-6
CASSQGQGVQHF TRBJ1-5 TRBV6-2/TRBV6-3
CASKMTSGYNEQFF TRBJ2-1 TRBV4-2
CASSRTVGEQYF TRBJ2-7 TRBV6-1
CASSQGSGVAGGRRNTEAFF TRBJ1-1 TRBV4-3
CASSEARSQEQFF TRBJ2-1 TRBV2
CASSQVPTSGELSSYNEQFF TRBJ2-1 TRBV4-3
CASSLFSYQPQHF TRBJ1-5 TRBV12-3/TRBV12-4
CASRNLIDDEQFF TRBJ2-1 TRBV7-9
CSADGQGGSYNEQFF TRBJ2-1 TRBV20-1
CASRTDANQPQHF TRBJ1-5 TRBV5-1
CASSLSGSGLRTDTQYF TRBJ2-3 TRBV7-9
CASSPARLAEYNEQFF TRBJ2-1 TRBV12-3/TRBV12-4
CSARDLGDRDYEQYF TRBJ2-7 TRBV20-1
CASSQDPGRAYEQYF TRBJ2-7 TRBV4-2
CASSSVTVGMGTDTQYF TRBJ2-3 TRBV5-4
CASIGTGDSYEQYF TRBJ2-7 TRBV7-9
CASSPLGGEYRDTQYF TRBJ2-3 TRBV12-3/TRBV12-4
CASSFRLAGHTDTQYF TRBJ2-3 TRBV7-2
CASGTGNTIYF TRBJ1-3 TRBV6-5
CSARDYQSNQPQHF TRBJ1-5 TRBV20-1
CSARVRGRVNYEQYF TRBJ2-7 TRBV20-1
CASSLRTGTDGELFF TRBJ2-2 TRBV7-2